Presented here are 18 T cell receptor beta chains from one specimen sequenced in a study of tumor-infiltrating lymphocytes in primary liver carcinoma. From approximately 0.5 ug of total RNA, TCR beta-specific cDNA was reverse-transcribed using a constant-region primer. Three nested multiplex PCR rounds of slightly modified ARM-PCR generated TCR beta libraries. TRBV1-TRBV30 forward primers paired with a C-beta reverse primer were used in the first two PCR rounds, which ran roughly 9 cycles each. TCRdb re-derived calls from the multiplex PCR reads in MiXCR, one entry per CDR3 protein. The sample lists approximately 80,000 distinct CDR3 sequences; approximately 62% were seen once. Scientists recovered RNA and DNA together from around 18-30 mg of unsorted bulk tissue. Input material: tumor-adjacent normal liver tissue. Receptor source: a man aged 35 to 55 with primary liver carcinoma and hepatitis B virus infection.

Notes on this clonotype: A read error is likely, as this CDR3 ends without the conserved phenylalanine or tryptophan. This sequence joins TRBV4-1 and TRBJ1-1; no firm D call. The CDR3 extends over 12 amino acids. V lost 6 bases and J lost 5, with 10 bases in between. Germline CDR1 reads MGHRA; CDR2 reads YSYEKL. CDR3 loop: CASRGLGTEAFS. The CDR3 DNA is TGCGCCAGCAGAGGGTTGGGGACTGAAGCTTTCTCT.

About this clonotype: Given the absence of the conserved phenylalanine or tryptophan at the CDR3 end, a read error is likely. The V gene is TRBV11-2, the J gene TRBJ2-3; D is possibly TRBD2 (6 bases). CDR1 and CDR2 (germline): SGHAT, FQNNGV. CDR3 length: 15 residues. The CDR3 reads CASGFYGGSADTQYA. The CDR3 DNA reads TGTGCCAGCGGCTTCTACGGGGGTAGCGCAGATACGCAGTATGCT.

Remarks on this clonotype: A read error may account for a junction end that differs from germline. The chain carries TRBV5-6 and TRBJ2-5, with D perhaps TRBD2 (5 bases). This CDR3 spans 14 amino acids. Germline loops: CDR1 SGHDT, CDR2 YYEEEE. The DNA of the CDR3 is TGTGCCAGCAGCTCGGAGGCTAGCCAAGAGAGCCAGTACTTC. Translating gives CASSSEASQESQYF. The full variable domain, its missing parts supplied by reference TRBV5-6 and TRBJ2-5, is DAGVTQSPTHLIKTRGQQVTLRCSPKSGHDTVSWYQQALGQGPQFIFQYYEEEERQRGNFPDRFSGHQFPNYSSELNVNALLLGDSALYLCASSSEASQESQYFGPGTRLLVL.

A word on this clonotype: This may stem from a read error, because a much larger clone lies one nucleotide away. The rearrangement uses TRBV11-1 and TRBJ2-4; 7 bases agree with TRBD2. The CDR3 has 17 residues. The germline gives CDR1 SGHAT, CDR2 FQDESV (reference sequence). As DNA, the CDR3 is TGTGCCAGCAGCTTTCCCCGGACTAGTGGGACCAAAAACATTCAGTGCTTC. This codes for CASSFPRTSGTKNIQCF.

This clonotype was counted at least ten times. This clone may be a read error of a much larger clone one base away. The chain carries TRBV11-2 and TRBJ2-1, with 12 bases lining up with TRBD2. Germline V lookup: CDR1 SGHAT, CDR2 FQNNGV. This CDR3 comprises 15 residues. V was pared by 6 bases and J by 9 bases, with 9 bases of the junction left unmatched. The CDR3 reads CASSPLAGGWGEQFF. The CDR3 nucleotides are TGTGCCAGCAGTCCTCTAGCGGGAGGGTGGGGTGAGCAGTTCTTC.

As concerns this clonotype: Compared with germline, one end of the junction differs, possibly owing to a read error. V usage is TRBV11-2 and J usage is TRBJ2-5; possibly TRBD2 for D (6 bases). The CDR3 consists of 15 residues. Germline assignment: CDR1 SGHAT and CDR2 FQNNGV. The CDR3 region is CASSSSWTNGETQYF. CDR3 DNA: TGTGCCAGTAGCTCGTCCTGGACTAACGGGGAGACCCAGTACTTC.

About this clonotype itself: A junction end diverges from the germline sequence, so it may reflect a read error. The V and J genes are TRBV29-1 and TRBJ1-1, with TRBD1 matching over 7 bases. Germline values: CDR1 SQVTM, CDR2 ANQGSEA. This CDR3 is 15 amino acids long. CDR3 in DNA: TGCAGCGTTACCGGGACAGAAACAATGGGCACTAAAGCTTTCTTC. Protein sequence: CSVTGTETMGTKAFF.

The sample holds many counts of this clonotype. Here the CDR3 DNA reads TGTGCCAGCAGCTTAGGGACAGGGGCTAGAGAGACCCAGTACTTC. Encoded protein: CASSLGTGARETQYF. This chain links TRBV5-6 with TRBJ2-5; 10 bases map to TRBD1. Per germline, CDR1 SGHDT and CDR2 YYEEEE. The CDR3 is 15 amino acids. V shed 2 bases, J shed 4 bases, and the junction held 5 bases outside the gene matches.

The chain has TRBV6-2 or TRBV6-3 and TRBJ2-5; either TRBD1 or TRBD2 may fit D (5 bases each). CDR1 is MNHEY, CDR2 SVGEGT, per germline. The length of the CDR3 is 18 residues. V was shortened by 4 bases and J by 0 bases, with 21 bases between the two germline ends. The CDR3 bases are TGTGCCAGCAGTTCCCACCCTCGGGACCTCCTGTACCAAGAGACCCAGTACTTC. Protein: CASSSHPRDLLYQETQYF.

At least ten counts were recorded for this clonotype. The chain is built from TRBV4-1 and TRBJ2-1, with D unclear. CDR1 and CDR2 (germline): MGHRA, YSYEKL. With 1 base removed from V and 0 bases from J, the gap between germline ends came to 7 bases. The CDR3 sequence is 15 residues long. The CDR3 DNA follows: TGCGCCAGCAGCCAAGGTCCTAGCTCCTACAATGAGCAGTTCTTC. Its translation: CASSQGPSSYNEQFF.

Of note for this clonotype: The junction shows a germline mismatch at one end, possibly a read error. CDR3 bases: TGTACCAGCAGCCCCGGCATATCTCCAACTAATGAAATACTGTTTTTT. Protein product: CTSSPGISPTNEILFF. This rearrangement joins TRBV11-2 to TRBJ1-4; the D is unclear. Germline CDR1 is SGHAT and CDR2 is FQNNGV. This CDR3 comprises 16 residues. Combining the CDR3 with reference TRBV11-2 and TRBJ1-4 gives the whole variable domain EAGVAQSPRYKIIEKRQSVAFWCNPISGHATLYWYQQILGQGPKLLIQFQNNGVVDDSQLPKDRFSAERLKGVDSTLKIQPAKLEDSAVYLCTSSPGISPTNEILFFGSGTQLSVL.

This chain joins TRBV11-2 and TRBJ2-4; perhaps TRBD1 as D (5 bases). The length of the CDR3 is 18 residues. V was shortened by 5 bases and J by 1 base, with 21 bases between the two germline ends. Germline V gives CDR1 SGHAT, CDR2 FQNNGV. CDR3: CASSLTGASTVAKNIQYF. CDR3 nucleotide sequence: TGTGCCAGCAGCCTAACTGGGGCTTCCACTGTGGCCAAAAACATTCAGTACTTC.

On this clonotype itself: A single base separates this from a much larger clone, so it may be a read error. CDR3 residues: CANSLQGSTDTQYF. The CDR3 DNA sequence: TGTGCCAACAGTTTGCAGGGTAGCACAGATACGCAGTATTTT. The rearrangement links TRBV28 to TRBJ2-3, with D tentatively TRBD1 (5 bases). This CDR3 contains 14 residues. Germline V gives CDR1 MDHEN, CDR2 SYDVKM.

To note about this clonotype: It is likely a read error, because the conserved phenylalanine at the end of the CDR3 is missing. CDR3 bases: TGCAGTGCCTGCCCAGGGGGGAATGAGCAGTTCCTC. It yields the protein CSACPGGNEQFL. The V call is TRBV29-1, the J call TRBJ2-1, with a weak D call TRBD1 (7 bases). The germline V gene encodes CDR1 SQVTM and CDR2 ANQGSEA. CDR3 size: 12 residues.

There are many counts of this clonotype. The chain links TRBV3-1 to TRBJ2-7; D perhaps matches TRBD1 (5 bases). The CDR3 spans 13 residues. CDR1 is LGHDT and CDR2 is YNNKEL in the germline V gene (reference sequence). The V end lost 2 bases, the J end lost 4 bases, and 9 bases lay between the germline ends. In nucleotides, the CDR3 is TGTGCCAGCAGCCAAATAAGGGGATACGAGCAGTACTTC. This sequence encodes CASSQIRGYEQYF.

As to this clonotype: A read error is likely, as this CDR3 ends without the conserved phenylalanine or tryptophan. The rearrangement links TRBV19 to TRBJ2-7, with a weak D call TRBD1 (6 bases). Germline CDR1 is LNHDA and CDR2 is SQIVND (reference sequence). The CDR3 has 13 residues. The CDR3 nucleotides read TGTGCTAGTAGTATTAACAGGGCCTACGAGCAGTACTTA. Translated: CASSINRAYEQYL.

Concerning this clonotype itself: One junction end does not reproduce the germline sequence, and a read error may be involved. The gene calls are TRBV12-3 or TRBV12-4 and TRBJ1-5, with 9 nucleotides matching TRBD1. This CDR3 contains 16 residues. CDR3 loop: CASNTTPGQGNQPQHF. CDR3 in DNA: TGTGCCAGCAATACAACTCCGGGACAGGGCAATCAGCCCCAGCACTTT.

The chain has TRBV19 and TRBJ2-7, with TRBD1 matching 8 bases. Germline CDR1 LNHDA, CDR2 SQIVND (reference sequence). J gave up 2 bases and V 6 bases, and 6 bases lay outside the gene matches. This CDR3 contains 14 residues. The CDR3 DNA follows: TGTGCCAGTAGCCCACAGGGACAGGCCTACGAGCAGTACTTC. Protein product: CASSPQGQAYEQYF.